The 3 T cell receptor beta chains below all came from one sample that was sequenced in a study of blood T cell repertoires in COVID-19. Measured with immunoSEQ multiplex PCR; TCRdb has only the in-frame clones, and not every one. The table has over 150,000 clones, 65% to 90% seen once. Sequenced input: peripheral blood. The receptors were sampled from a man in his fifties or sixties with active or convalescent COVID-19.

The chain joins TRBV4-1 to TRBJ1-2; no firm D call. CDR3 length equals 14 residues. CDR1 and CDR2 from the germline V gene are MGHRA and YSYEKL. V lost 2 bases and J 7 bases, leaving 14 bases between the germline ends. Here the CDR3 DNA reads TGCGCCAGCAGCCAACGAGGGTCTGGGCTTGGCTACACCTTC. Protein product: CASSQRGSGLGYTF.

The J gene is TRBJ1-1, the V gene TRBV5-1; possible D gene TRBD1, 5 bases. Between the trimmed V and J ends, which lost 0 bases and 3 bases, there was a span of 9 bases. This CDR3 spans 14 amino acids. Germline CDR1 reads SGHRS; CDR2 reads YFSETQ. The CDR3 DNA follows: TGCGCCAGCAGCTTGGTGGGGGAGGACACTGAAGCTTTCTTT. It codes for CASSLVGEDTEAFF. Supplemented by reference TRBV5-1 and TRBJ1-1, the full variable domain reads KAGVTQTPRYLIKTRGQQVTLSCSPISGHRSVSWYQQTPGQGLQFLFEYFSETQRNKGNFPGRFSGRQFSNSRSEMNVSTLELGDSALYLCASSLVGEDTEAFFGQGTRLTVV.

The chain combines TRBV13 with TRBJ1-1; D is unclear. The CDR3 is made up of 16 amino acids. Trimming took off 2 bases at V and 1 base at J, with 14 bases between the two ends. Germline CDR1 reads PRHDT; CDR2 reads FYEKMQ (reference sequence). The CDR3 protein is CASSLRPGRGNTEAFF. The CDR3, as DNA: TGTGCCAGCAGCTTACGGCCAGGCCGGGGGAACACTGAAGCTTTCTTT.